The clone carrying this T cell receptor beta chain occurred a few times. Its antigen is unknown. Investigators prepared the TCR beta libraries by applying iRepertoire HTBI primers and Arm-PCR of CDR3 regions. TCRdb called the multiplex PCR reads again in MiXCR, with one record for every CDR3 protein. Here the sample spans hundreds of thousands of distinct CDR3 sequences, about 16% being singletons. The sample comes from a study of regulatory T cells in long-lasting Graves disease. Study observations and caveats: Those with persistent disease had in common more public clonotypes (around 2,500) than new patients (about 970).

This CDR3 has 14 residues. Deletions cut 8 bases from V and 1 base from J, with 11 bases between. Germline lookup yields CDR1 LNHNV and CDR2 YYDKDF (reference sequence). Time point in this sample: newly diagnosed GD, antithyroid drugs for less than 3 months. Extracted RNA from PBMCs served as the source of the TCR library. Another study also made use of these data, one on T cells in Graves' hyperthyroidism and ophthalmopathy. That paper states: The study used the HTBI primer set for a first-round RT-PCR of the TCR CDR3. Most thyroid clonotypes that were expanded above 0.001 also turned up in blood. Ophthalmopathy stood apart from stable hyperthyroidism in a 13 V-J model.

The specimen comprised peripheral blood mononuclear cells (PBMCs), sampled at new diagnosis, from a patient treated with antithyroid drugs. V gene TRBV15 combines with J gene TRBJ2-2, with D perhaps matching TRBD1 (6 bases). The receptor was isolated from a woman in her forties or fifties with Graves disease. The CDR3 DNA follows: TGTGCCACCCGGGGACATTTGAACACCGGGGAGCTGTTTTTT. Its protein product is CATRGHLNTGELFF.